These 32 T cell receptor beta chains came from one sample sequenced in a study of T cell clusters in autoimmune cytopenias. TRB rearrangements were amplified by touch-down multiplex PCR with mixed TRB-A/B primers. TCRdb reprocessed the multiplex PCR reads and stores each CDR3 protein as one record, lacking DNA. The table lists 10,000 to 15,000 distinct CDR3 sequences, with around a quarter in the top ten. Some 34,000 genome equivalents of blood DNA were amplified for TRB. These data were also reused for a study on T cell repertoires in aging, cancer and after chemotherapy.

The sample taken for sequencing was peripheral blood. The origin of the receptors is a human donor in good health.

The CDR3 protein is CSVGRGRDEQYF. The rearrangement joins TRBV29-1 to TRBJ2-7; lacking DNA, the TRBD1 call made by TCRdb goes unchecked. This CDR3 spans 12 amino acids. The germline CDR1 and CDR2 sequences are SQVTM and ANQGSEA.

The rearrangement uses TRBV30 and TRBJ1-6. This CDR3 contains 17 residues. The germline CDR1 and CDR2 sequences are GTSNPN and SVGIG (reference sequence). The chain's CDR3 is CAWSVQAGSPYNSPLHF.

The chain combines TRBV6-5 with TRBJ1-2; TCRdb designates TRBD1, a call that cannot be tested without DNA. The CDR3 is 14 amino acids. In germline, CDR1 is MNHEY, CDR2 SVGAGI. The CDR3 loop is CACSRTGQNYGYTF.

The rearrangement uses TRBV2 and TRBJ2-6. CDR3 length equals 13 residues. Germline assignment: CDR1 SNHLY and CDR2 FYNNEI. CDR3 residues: CASDSSGANVLTF.

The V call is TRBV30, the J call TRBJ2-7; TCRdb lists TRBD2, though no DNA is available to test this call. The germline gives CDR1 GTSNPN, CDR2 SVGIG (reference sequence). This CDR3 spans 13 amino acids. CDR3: CAWSFSGGYEQYF.

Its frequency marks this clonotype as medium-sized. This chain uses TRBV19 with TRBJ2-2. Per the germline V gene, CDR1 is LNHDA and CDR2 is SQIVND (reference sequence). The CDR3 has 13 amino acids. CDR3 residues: CASSIGNTGELFF.

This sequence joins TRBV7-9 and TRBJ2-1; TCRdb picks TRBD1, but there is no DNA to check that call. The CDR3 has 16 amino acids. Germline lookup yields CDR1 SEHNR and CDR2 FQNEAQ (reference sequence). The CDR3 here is CASNLDSGLFYNEQFF.

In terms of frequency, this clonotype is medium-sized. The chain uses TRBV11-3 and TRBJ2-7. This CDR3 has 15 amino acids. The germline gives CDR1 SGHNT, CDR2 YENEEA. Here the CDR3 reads CASSLDVSSSYEQYF.

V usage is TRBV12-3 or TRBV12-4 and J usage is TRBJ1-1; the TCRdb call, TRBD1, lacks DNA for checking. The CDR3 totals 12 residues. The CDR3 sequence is CASRADRGKAFF.

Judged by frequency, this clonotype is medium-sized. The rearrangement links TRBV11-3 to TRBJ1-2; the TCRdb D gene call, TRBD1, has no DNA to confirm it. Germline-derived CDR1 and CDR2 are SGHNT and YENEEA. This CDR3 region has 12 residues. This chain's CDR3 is CASSATGIFYTF. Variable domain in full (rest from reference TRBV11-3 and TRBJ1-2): EAGVVQSPRYKIIEKKQPVAFWCNPISGHNTLYWYLQNLGQGPELLIRYENEEAVDDSQLPKDRFSAERLKGVDSTLKIQPAELGDSAVYLCASSATGIFYTFGSGTRLTVV.

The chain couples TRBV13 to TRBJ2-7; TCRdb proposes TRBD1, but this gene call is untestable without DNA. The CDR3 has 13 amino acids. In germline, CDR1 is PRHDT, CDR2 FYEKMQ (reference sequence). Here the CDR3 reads CASSYRQANEQYF.

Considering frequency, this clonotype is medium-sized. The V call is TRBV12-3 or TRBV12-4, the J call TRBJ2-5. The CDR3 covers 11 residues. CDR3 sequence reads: CASSSAETQYF.

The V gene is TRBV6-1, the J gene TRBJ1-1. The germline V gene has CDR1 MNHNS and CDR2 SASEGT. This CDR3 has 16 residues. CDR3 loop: CASSGGDTKRGTEAFF.

The CDR3 reads CASSLGTYEQYF. The chain is built from TRBV5-4 and TRBJ2-7. Germline loops: CDR1 SGHNT, CDR2 YYREEE (reference sequence). There are 12 residues in the CDR3. Drawing the rest from reference TRBV5-4 and TRBJ2-7, the complete variable domain is ETGVTQSPTHLIKTRGQQVTLRCSSQSGHNTVSWYQQALGQGPQFIFQYYREEENGRGNFPPRFSGLQFPNYSSELNVNALELDDSALYLCASSLGTYEQYFGPGTRLTVT.

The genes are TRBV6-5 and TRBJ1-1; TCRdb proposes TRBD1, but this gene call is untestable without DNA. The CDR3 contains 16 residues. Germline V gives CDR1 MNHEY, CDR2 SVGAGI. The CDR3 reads CASSRIDRALNTEAFF.

CDR3: CASSLGWRGYGNEQFF. The V and J genes are TRBV7-6 and TRBJ2-1; without DNA, the TCRdb call of TRBD1 cannot be checked. The CDR3 spans 16 residues. CDR1 is SGHVS, CDR2 FNYEAQ, per germline.

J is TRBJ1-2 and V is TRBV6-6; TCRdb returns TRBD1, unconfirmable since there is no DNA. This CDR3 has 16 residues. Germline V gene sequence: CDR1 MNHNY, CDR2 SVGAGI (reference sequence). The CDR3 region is CASSYYPGQRPYGYTF.

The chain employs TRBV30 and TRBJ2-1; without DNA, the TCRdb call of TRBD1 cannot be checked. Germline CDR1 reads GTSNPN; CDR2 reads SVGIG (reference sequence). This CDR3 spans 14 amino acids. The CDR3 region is CAWSALTGEDEQFF.

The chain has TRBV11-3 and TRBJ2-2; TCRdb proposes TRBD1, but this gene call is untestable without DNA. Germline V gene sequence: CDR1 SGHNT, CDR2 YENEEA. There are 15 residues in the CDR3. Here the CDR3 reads CASRLNRVDTGELFF.

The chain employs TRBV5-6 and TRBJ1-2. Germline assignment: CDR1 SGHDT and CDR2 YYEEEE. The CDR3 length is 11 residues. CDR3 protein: CASSLDDGYTF.

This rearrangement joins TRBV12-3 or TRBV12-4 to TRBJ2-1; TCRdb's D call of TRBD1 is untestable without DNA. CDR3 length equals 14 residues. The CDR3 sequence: CASSPTGSYNEQFF.

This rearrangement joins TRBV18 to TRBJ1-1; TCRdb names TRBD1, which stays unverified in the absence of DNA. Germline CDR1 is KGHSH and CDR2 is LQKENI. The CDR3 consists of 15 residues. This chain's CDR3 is CASSTEQGKYTEAFF.

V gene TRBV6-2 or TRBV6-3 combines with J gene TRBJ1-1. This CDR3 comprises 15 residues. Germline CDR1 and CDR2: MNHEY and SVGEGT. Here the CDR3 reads CASSYMEGMNTEAFF.

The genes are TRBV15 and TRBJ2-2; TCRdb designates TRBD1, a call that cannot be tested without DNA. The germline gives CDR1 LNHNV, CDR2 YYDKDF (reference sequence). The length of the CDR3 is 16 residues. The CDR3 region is CATSRAAGAATGELFF.

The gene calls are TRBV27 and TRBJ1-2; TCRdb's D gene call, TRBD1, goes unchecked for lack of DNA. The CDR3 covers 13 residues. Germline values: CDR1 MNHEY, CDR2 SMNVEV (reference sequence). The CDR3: CASSPGQGGGYTF.

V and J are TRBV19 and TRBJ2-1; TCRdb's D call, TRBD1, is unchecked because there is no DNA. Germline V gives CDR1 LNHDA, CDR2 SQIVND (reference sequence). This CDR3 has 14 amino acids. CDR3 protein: CASSIILAGNEQFF. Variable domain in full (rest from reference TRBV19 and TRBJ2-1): DGGITQSPKYLFRKEGQNVTLSCEQNLNHDAMYWYRQDPGQGLRLIYYSQIVNDFQKGDIAEGYSVSREKKESFPLTVTSAQKNPTAFYLCASSIILAGNEQFFGPGTRLTVL.

The CDR3 is CASSLSGQGANQPQHF. This chain joins TRBV18 and TRBJ1-5; TCRdb's assignment of TRBD1 cannot be checked, as there is no DNA. Germline-derived CDR1 and CDR2 are KGHSH and LQKENI. There are 16 residues in the CDR3.

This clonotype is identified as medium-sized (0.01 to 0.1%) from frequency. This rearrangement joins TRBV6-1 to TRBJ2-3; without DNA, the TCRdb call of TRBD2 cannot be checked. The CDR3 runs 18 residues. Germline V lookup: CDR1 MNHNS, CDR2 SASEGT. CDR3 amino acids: CASSDLAGGLGGTDTQYF.

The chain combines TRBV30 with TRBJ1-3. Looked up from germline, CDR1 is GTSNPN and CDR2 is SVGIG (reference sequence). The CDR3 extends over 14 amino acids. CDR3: CAWSGQGIGNTIYF. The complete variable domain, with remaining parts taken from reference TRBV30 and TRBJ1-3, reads SQTIHQWPATLVQPVGSPLSLECTVEGTSNPNLYWYRQAAGRGLQLLFYSVGIGQISSEVPQNLSASRPQDRQFILSSKKLLLSDSGFYLCAWSGQGIGNTIYFGEGSWLTVV.

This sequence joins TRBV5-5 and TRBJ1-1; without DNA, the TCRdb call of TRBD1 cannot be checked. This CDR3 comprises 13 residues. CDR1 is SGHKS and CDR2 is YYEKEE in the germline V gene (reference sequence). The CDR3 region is CASSTNRESEAFF.

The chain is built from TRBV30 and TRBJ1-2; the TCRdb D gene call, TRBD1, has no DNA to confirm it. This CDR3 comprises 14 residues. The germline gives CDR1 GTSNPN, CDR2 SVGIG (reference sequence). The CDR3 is CAWSRPGRFYGYTF.

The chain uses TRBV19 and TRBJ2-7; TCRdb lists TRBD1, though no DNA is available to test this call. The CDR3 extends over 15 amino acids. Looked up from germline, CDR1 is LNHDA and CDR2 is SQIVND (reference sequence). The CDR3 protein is CASSSHGTEMGEQYF.